The 30 T cell receptor beta chains given below trace back to one sample, sequenced in a study of blood T cell repertoires in COVID-19. The protocol was immunoSEQ multiplex PCR, while the TCRdb copy is restricted to in-frame clones and leaves out a portion. The data hold about 15,000 clones, with approximately 83% observed a single time. Sample: peripheral blood. Receptors were obtained from an older man in a cohort sampled during active COVID-19.

The rearrangement joins TRBV5-1 to TRBJ2-7; unclear D gene. Per the germline V gene, CDR1 is SGHRS and CDR2 is YFSETQ. There are 13 residues in the CDR3. Trimming removed 4 bases at V and 3 bases at J, with 11 bases between. CDR3 region: CASSPRMDYEQYF. CDR3 coding DNA: TGCGCCAGCAGCCCGCGGATGGACTACGAGCAGTACTTC.

The V gene is TRBV6-5, the J gene TRBJ1-1; a weak D match, TRBD1 (5 bases). Germline V gives CDR1 MNHEY, CDR2 SVGAGI. V was shortened by 9 bases and J by 0 bases, with 11 bases between the two germline ends. There are 13 residues in the CDR3. In nucleotides, the CDR3 is TGTGCCAGTAAAGGGGTCATGAACACTGAAGCTTTCTTT. It translates to CASKGVMNTEAFF.

V gene TRBV30 combines with J gene TRBJ1-6, with 7 positions matching TRBD1. From germline, CDR1 is GTSNPN and CDR2 SVGIG (reference sequence). The length of the CDR3 is 15 residues. V lost 2 bases and J lost 7; bases outside the gene matches: 8. DNA for the CDR3: TGTGCCTGGAGTAGGGGTGGGACAGAGAATTCACCCCTCCACTTT. Its translation is CAWSRGGTENSPLHF.

This clone came up once. The chain links TRBV29-1 to TRBJ1-1; tentatively, D is TRBD1 (5 bases). Germline loops: CDR1 SQVTM, CDR2 ANQGSEA. The CDR3 extends over 12 amino acids. V dropped 2 bases and J dropped 1 base, with 5 bases sitting between them. The CDR3 DNA reads as TGCAGCGTTGAAAGGGGGAACACTGAAGCTTTCTTT. This codes for CSVERGNTEAFF.

The chain recombines TRBV5-1 with TRBJ2-3; 10 bases line up with TRBD2. The V and J ends lost 4 bases and 3 bases, in that order; junction bases with no gene match: 8. The length of the CDR3 is 16 residues. Germline loops: CDR1 SGHRS, CDR2 YFSETQ. The CDR3 nucleotides are TGCGCCAGCAGCCCTAGGACTAGCGGTAGGACAGATACGCAGTATTTT. Amino acid sequence: CASSPRTSGRTDTQYF.

The chain recombines TRBV7-3 with TRBJ2-5; 12 positions agree with TRBD2. Germline V CDR1 and CDR2: SGHTA, FQGTGA. This CDR3 region has 14 residues. Trimming took 6 bases from V and 5 from J; bases not matched to a gene: 4. The CDR3 reads CASSPSGRGETQYF. For the CDR3, the DNA is TGTGCCAGCAGTCCTAGCGGGAGGGGGGAGACCCAGTACTTC.

The V gene is TRBV4-1, the J gene TRBJ2-3, with D perhaps matching TRBD2 (5 bases). The CDR3 is 15 amino acids. The V gene's germline CDR1 is MGHRA and CDR2 YSYEKL. Trimming removed 4 bases at V and 1 base at J, with 12 bases between. The CDR3 bases are TGCGCCAGCAGCCCGCCACTGAGGGGCACAGATACGCAGTATTTT. Its protein product is CASSPPLRGTDTQYF.

This sequence joins TRBV7-3 and TRBJ1-2; maybe TRBD1 (5 bases). Per the germline V gene, CDR1 is SGHTA and CDR2 is FQGTGA. The CDR3 covers 15 residues. The V end was cut by 5 bases, the J end by 4 bases, with 17 bases between. The CDR3 DNA sequence: TGTGCCAGCAGCCCCGGGACGGAGGGTGGCTATGGCTACACCTTC. It translates to CASSPGTEGGYGYTF. The whole variable domain, filled in from reference TRBV7-3 and TRBJ1-2, reads GAGVSQTPSNKVTEKGKYVELRCDPISGHTALYWYRQSLGQGPEFLIYFQGTGAADDSGLPNDRFFAVRPEGSVSTLKIQRTERGDSAVYLCASSPGTEGGYGYTFGSGTRLTVV.

The CDR3 reads CASSYRGQPNTEAFF. The CDR3 region has the DNA TGTGCCAGCAGTTACCGGGGACAGCCGAACACTGAAGCTTTCTTT. The chain carries TRBV6-2 or TRBV6-3 and TRBJ1-1; the match to TRBD1 covers 7 bases. Looked up from germline, CDR1 is MNHEY and CDR2 is SVGEGT. The CDR3 runs 15 residues. Trimming removed 2 bases from V and 1 base from J; junction bases left unmatched: 4.

This clone was found once. The chain links TRBV3-1 (or the pseudogene TRBV3-2) to TRBJ2-3; 10 bases match TRBD1. With V trimmed by 6 bases and J by 8 bases, 11 bases remained unmatched. The CDR3 covers 15 residues. Germline CDR1 and CDR2: LGHDT and YNNKEL (reference sequence). CDR3 coding DNA: TGTGCCAGCAGTTCAAACCGGGACAGGGGCCTTACGCAGTATTTT. It specifies CASSSNRDRGLTQYF.

V is TRBV21-1 and J is TRBJ2-7; the DNA was not used to check the table's D call, TRBD1. TRBV21-1 is annotated as a pseudogene. The CDR3 spans 14 residues. The CDR3 protein is CASSKLQGAYEQYF. DNA for the CDR3: TGTGCCAGCAGCAAATTACAGGGGGCCTACGAGCAGTACTTC.

The chain links TRBV30 to TRBJ2-3; D unclear. V was cut by 0 bases and J by 0 bases, with 10 bases left in between. Germline CDR1 GTSNPN, CDR2 SVGIG (reference sequence). This CDR3 comprises 15 residues. CDR3 DNA: TGTGCCTGGAGTGTACCAAATACTAGCACAGATACGCAGTATTTT. It encodes CAWSVPNTSTDTQYF.

The chain recombines TRBV4-2 with TRBJ2-5; D call uncertain. The CDR3 covers 13 residues. With 0 bases removed from V and 7 bases from J, the gap between germline ends came to 9 bases. Germline CDR1 LGHNA, CDR2 YNFKEQ. CDR3: CASSQDPLGTQYF. The DNA of the CDR3 is TGTGCCAGCAGCCAAGATCCCCTCGGGACCCAGTACTTC.

The chain employs TRBV11-2 and TRBJ2-3; 7 bases map to TRBD1. The CDR3 has 15 amino acids. From germline, CDR1 is SGHAT and CDR2 FQNNGV. V lost 5 bases and J lost 6; bases outside the gene matches: 11. CDR3 residues: CASSRGRGSTDTQYF. The CDR3 coding sequence is TGTGCCAGCAGCCGAGGCAGGGGGTCCACCGATACGCAGTATTTT. Using reference TRBV11-2 and TRBJ2-3 for the parts outside the CDR3, the full variable domain is EAGVAQSPRYKIIEKRQSVAFWCNPISGHATLYWYQQILGQGPKLLIQFQNNGVVDDSQLPKDRFSAERLKGVDSTLKIQPAKLEDSAVYLCASSRGRGSTDTQYFGPGTRLTVL.

V is TRBV6-5 and J is TRBJ2-1; 11 bases line up with TRBD2. The CDR3 is made up of 15 amino acids. V shed 6 bases, J shed 6 bases, and the junction held 7 bases outside the gene matches. CDR1 MNHEY and CDR2 SVGAGI come from the germline V gene. Written as DNA, the CDR3 is TGTGCCAGCAGAGTACTAGCGGGAGTAAGCAATGAGCAGTTCTTC. This gives the protein CASRVLAGVSNEQFF.

This rearrangement joins TRBV4-1 to TRBJ2-7, with D perhaps TRBD2 (5 bases). Germline loops: CDR1 MGHRA, CDR2 YSYEKL. V was cut by 1 base and J by 0 bases, with 10 bases left in between. The CDR3 spans 15 residues. The CDR3 DNA follows: TGCGCCAGCAGCCAAGCTAGCCAGAGCTCCTACGAGCAGTACTTC. Protein product: CASSQASQSSYEQYF.

This clone was recorded once. The J gene is TRBJ2-7, the V gene TRBV18; a possible D gene is TRBD1 (6 bases). The germline V and J ends were trimmed by 3 bases and 5 bases, with 14 bases remaining between them. The CDR3 loop spans 14 amino acids. Germline V lookup: CDR1 KGHSH, CDR2 LQKENI. The CDR3 sequence is CASSPGHRRDEQYF. CDR3 nucleotide sequence: TGTGCCAGCTCACCGGGACATCGTCGCGACGAGCAGTACTTC.

This sequence joins TRBV6-5 and TRBJ1-1; TRBD1 might be the D (5 bases). V lost 4 bases and J 4 bases, leaving 7 bases between the germline ends. The CDR3 contains 12 residues. The V gene's germline CDR1 is MNHEY and CDR2 SVGAGI. CDR3 DNA sequence: TGTGCCAGCAGTTTCGGGGGCACTGAAGCTTTCTTT. Translating gives CASSFGGTEAFF.

This chain uses TRBV28 with TRBJ2-1, with 10 bases fitting TRBD2. Germline CDR1 and CDR2: MDHEN and SYDVKM. The CDR3 is 14 residues long. Germline trimming cut 4 bases from V and 4 bases from J; bases unmatched to any gene: 1. In DNA, the CDR3 is TGTGCCAGCAGTTCACTAGCGGGGTACAATGAGCAGTTCTTC. It translates to CASSSLAGYNEQFF.

This chain links TRBV2 with TRBJ1-5, with 8 nucleotides matching TRBD1. V was pared by 4 bases and J by 4 bases, with 6 bases of the junction left unmatched. From germline, CDR1 is SNHLY and CDR2 FYNNEI. The CDR3 length is 15 residues. DNA for the CDR3: TGTGCCAGCAGTGCTGGACAGGGCGGTAATCAGCCCCAGCATTTT. It codes for CASSAGQGGNQPQHF.

The chain uses TRBV25-1 and TRBJ2-1; a weak D match, TRBD1 (5 bases). Trimming pared 4 bases from V and 9 bases from J, leaving 13 bases between. CDR1 is MGHDK, CDR2 SYGVNS, per germline. The CDR3 extends over 13 amino acids. The CDR3 DNA follows: TGTGCCAGCAGTGTGACAGCTATCTCTGAGCAGTTCTTC. Translating it yields CASSVTAISEQFF.

V is TRBV6-5 and J is TRBJ1-6; 8 positions match TRBD1. The CDR3 contains 14 residues. Germline CDR1 reads MNHEY; CDR2 reads SVGAGI. V lost 6 bases to trimming and J lost 13 bases; unmatched junction nucleotides: 11. This CDR3 is CASSRQGPIAPLHF. Here the CDR3 DNA reads TGTGCCAGCAGCCGACAGGGGCCCATCGCGCCCCTCCACTTT.

The chain recombines TRBV15 with TRBJ2-2; weak D call: TRBD1 (5 bases). The ends were cut back, 0 bases at V and 1 base at J, with 9 bases in the middle. The CDR3 contains 16 residues. Germline CDR1 and CDR2: LNHNV and YYDKDF (reference sequence). In nucleotides, the CDR3 is TGTGCCACCAGCAGAGATCCAGGACAGAACACCGGGGAGCTGTTTTTT. Amino acids: CATSRDPGQNTGELFF.

The chain is built from TRBV19 and TRBJ2-5, with 10 bases fitting TRBD2. Germline lookup yields CDR1 LNHDA and CDR2 SQIVND (reference sequence). The CDR3 length is 15 residues. V lost 3 bases, J lost 5 bases, and 6 bases stayed unmatched. CDR3 sequence (DNA): TGTGCCAGTAGTATCCTAGCGGGAGTCGGTGAGACCCAGTACTTC. This gives the protein CASSILAGVGETQYF. The full variable domain, rest sourced from reference TRBV19 and TRBJ2-5, is DGGITQSPKYLFRKEGQNVTLSCEQNLNHDAMYWYRQDPGQGLRLIYYSQIVNDFQKGDIAEGYSVSREKKESFPLTVTSAQKNPTAFYLCASSILAGVGETQYFGPGTRLLVL.

V is TRBV6-4 and J is TRBJ1-2, with D perhaps matching TRBD1 (5 bases). Germline assignment: CDR1 MRHNA and CDR2 SNTAGT. Trimming took 0 bases from V and 6 from J, leaving 11 bases between them. The CDR3 is 14 amino acids. This CDR3 is CASSDSRGENGYTF. In nucleotides, the CDR3 is TGTGCCAGCAGTGACTCGCGGGGGGAGAATGGCTACACCTTC.

The chain recombines TRBV6-6 with TRBJ2-3; tentatively, D is TRBD2 (5 bases). The CDR3 has 15 amino acids. From germline, CDR1 is MNHNY and CDR2 SVGAGI (reference sequence). The germline V and J ends were trimmed by 4 bases and 4 bases, with 15 bases remaining between them. In nucleotides, the CDR3 is TGTGCCAGCAGTTTAGAGCGGCCAGCGCCAGATACGCAGTATTTT. Amino acid sequence: CASSLERPAPDTQYF.

J is TRBJ2-3 and V is TRBV6-2 or TRBV6-3, with TRBD2 identical over 13 bases. From germline, CDR1 is MNHEY and CDR2 SVGEGT. V shed 5 bases, J shed 5 bases, and the junction held 7 bases outside the gene matches. CDR3 length: 16 amino acids. The CDR3 DNA reads TGTGCCAGCAGTGTCGGACTAGCGGGAGTACGAGATACGCAGTATTTT. Translating gives CASSVGLAGVRDTQYF.

CDR3 protein: CASSGGQEYSSPLHF. CDR3 coding DNA: TGTGCCAGTAGTGGCGGACAGGAATACAGTTCACCCCTCCACTTT. The chain recombines TRBV19 with TRBJ1-6, with 7 nucleotides matching TRBD1. V lost 5 bases to trimming and J lost 9 bases; unmatched junction nucleotides: 10. Germline assignment: CDR1 LNHDA and CDR2 SQIVND (reference sequence). The CDR3 contains 15 residues.

This sequence joins TRBV7-9 and TRBJ1-5; D perhaps matches TRBD1 (5 bases). This CDR3 spans 16 amino acids. The germline V gene encodes CDR1 SEHNR and CDR2 FQNEAQ (reference sequence). V lost 2 bases and J 0 bases, leaving 11 bases between the germline ends. In DNA, the CDR3 is TGTGCCAGCAGCTTAAGGGGAGGGGATAGCAATCAGCCCCAGCATTTT. As protein: CASSLRGGDSNQPQHF.

The V call is TRBV2, the J call TRBJ2-7; TRBD1 aligns across 11 bases. The CDR3 totals 14 residues. CDR1 and CDR2 (germline): SNHLY, FYNNEI. Trimming took 11 bases from V and 7 from J; bases not matched to a gene: 13. The DNA for the CDR3 is TGTGCCTCCCTGGGGGACAGGGGGTTTGAGGAGCAGTACTTC. Translation: CASLGDRGFEEQYF.